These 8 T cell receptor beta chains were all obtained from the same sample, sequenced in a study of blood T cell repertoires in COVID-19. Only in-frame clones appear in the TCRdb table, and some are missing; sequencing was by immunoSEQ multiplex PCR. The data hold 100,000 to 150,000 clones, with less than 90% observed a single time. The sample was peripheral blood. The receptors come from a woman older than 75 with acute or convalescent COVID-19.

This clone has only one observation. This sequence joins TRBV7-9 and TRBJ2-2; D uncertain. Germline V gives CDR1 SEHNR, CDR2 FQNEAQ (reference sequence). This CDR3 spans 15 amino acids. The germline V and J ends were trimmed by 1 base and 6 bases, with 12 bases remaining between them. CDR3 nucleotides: TGTGCCAGCAGCTTAGGGTTGAGATCCCCCGGGGAGCTGTTTTTT. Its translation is CASSLGLRSPGELFF.

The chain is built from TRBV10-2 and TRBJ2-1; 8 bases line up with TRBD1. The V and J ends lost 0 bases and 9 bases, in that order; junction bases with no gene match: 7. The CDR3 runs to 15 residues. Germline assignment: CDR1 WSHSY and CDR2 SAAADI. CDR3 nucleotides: TGCGCCAGCAGTGAGTCGAGCAGGGGGCGAAGTGAGCAGTTCTTC. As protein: CASSESSRGRSEQFF.

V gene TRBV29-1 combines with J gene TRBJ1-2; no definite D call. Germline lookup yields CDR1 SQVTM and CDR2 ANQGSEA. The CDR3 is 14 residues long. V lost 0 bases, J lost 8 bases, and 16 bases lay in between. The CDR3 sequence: CSVEDPYGMEGYTF. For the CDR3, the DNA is TGCAGCGTTGAAGATCCGTACGGGATGGAGGGCTACACCTTC.

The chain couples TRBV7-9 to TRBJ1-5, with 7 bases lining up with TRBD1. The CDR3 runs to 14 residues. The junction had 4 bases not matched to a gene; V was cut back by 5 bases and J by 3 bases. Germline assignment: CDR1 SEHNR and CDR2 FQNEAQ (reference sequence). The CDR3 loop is CASSPTGFNQPQHF. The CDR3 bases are TGTGCCAGCAGCCCGACAGGGTTCAATCAGCCCCAGCATTTT.

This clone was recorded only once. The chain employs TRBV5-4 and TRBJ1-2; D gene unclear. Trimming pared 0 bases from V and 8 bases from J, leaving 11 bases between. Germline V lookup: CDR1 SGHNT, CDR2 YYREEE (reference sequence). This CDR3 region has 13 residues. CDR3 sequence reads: CASSLDGLRGYTF. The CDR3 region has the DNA TGTGCCAGCAGCTTGGATGGGCTCCGGGGCTACACCTTC.

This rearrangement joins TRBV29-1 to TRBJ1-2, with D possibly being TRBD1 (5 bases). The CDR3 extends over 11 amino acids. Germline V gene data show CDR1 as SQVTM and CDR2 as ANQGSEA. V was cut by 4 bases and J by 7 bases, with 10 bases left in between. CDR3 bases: TGCAGCGTTGGACAGTTCGGTGGCTACACCTTC. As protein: CSVGQFGGYTF.

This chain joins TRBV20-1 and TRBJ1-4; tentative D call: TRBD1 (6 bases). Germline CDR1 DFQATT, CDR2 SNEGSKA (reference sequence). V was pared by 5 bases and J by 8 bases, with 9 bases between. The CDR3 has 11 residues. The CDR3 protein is CSARTEEKLFF. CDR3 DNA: TGCAGTGCTCGGACAGAAGAAAAACTGTTTTTT.

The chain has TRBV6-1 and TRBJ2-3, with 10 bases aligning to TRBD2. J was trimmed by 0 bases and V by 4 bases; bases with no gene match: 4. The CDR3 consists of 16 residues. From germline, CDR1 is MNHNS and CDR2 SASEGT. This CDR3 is CASSGTSGFSTDTQYF. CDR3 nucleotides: TGTGCCAGCAGTGGGACTAGCGGCTTTAGCACAGATACGCAGTATTTT.